This T cell receptor beta chain appears in the sequencing data of a study of blood T cell repertoires in COVID-19 (dated by TCRdb to the early 2020s). With respect to the entire study: The collaborator samples originated in the United States, Italy and Spain and spanned the acute and convalescent phases of COVID-19. The material from the prospective study consisted of cDNA or gDNA derived from T cells, B-cell-depleted T cells, or PBMCs. Subjects who had been exposed to COVID-19, were actively infected with it, or had recovered from it provided the deeply sampled blood TCRbeta repertoires that made up the dataset. The repertoires were made available in a free public database intended to serve as a resource for research on the immune response to SARS-CoV-2. The samples were drawn from the first 160 participants of the ongoing ImmuneRACE study and from over 950 subjects provided by 6 global collaborators. The sample metadata nearly always contained a de-identified subject ID, COVID-19 status, age in years and sex. HLA class I and class II types, where available, came from metadata supplied by the sample provider rather than from assay-based typing. What the study reported, not specific to this receptor: The quantity of clinical and demographic metadata differed by source and by participant and was supplied without curation.

The immunoSEQ Assay, a bias-controlled multiplex PCR, was used to amplify TCRbeta CDR3 regions from genomic DNA. Concerning the study's data processing: The number of nucleated cells in each sample was estimated from the amplification of reference gene primers within the assay. To quantify the absolute abundance of each unique TCRbeta CDR3 rearrangement, sequence reads were collapsed and filtered. For each sample, productive Simpson clonality was calculated as the square root of Simpson's diversity index across productive rearrangements. TCRdb took this table from immuneACCESS and kept in-frame rearrangements with V and J called. Such tables lack part of the clones; where checked against another copy, unresolved V genes explain under half of the gap, and the rest is unexplained. V, J and clone size were drawn from that table, and D and trimming were deduced from the DNA. This sample holds approximately 140,000 clones; just under 85% were observed only once. The ten largest make up about 3.7% of the sample.

About this clone itself: This receptor's antigen is unknown. No base quality information exists; no much larger clone differs at one position.

Participants in the prospective study were aged roughly 18 to 100 years, lived in about two dozen United States geographic areas, and enrolled through a virtual design. In the prospective study, participants were assigned to cohorts based on the clinical history participants reported in a screening survey and a study questionnaire. In the prospective study, whole blood, serum and a nasopharyngeal or oropharyngeal swab were collected from each participant by mobile phlebotomists. Participants in the prospective study had the option to provide additional blood draws and questionnaires over a roughly 2-month period. Prospective study blood samples were shipped either frozen or at room temperature before DNA extraction. The CDR3 contains 15 residues, cysteine and phenylalanine counted. The sequence is cut down to CDR3 DNA, 45 bases in frame from base 1. The germline V gene yields SGHRS for CDR1 and YFSETQ for CDR2. Trimming leaves V shorter by 0 bases and J shorter by 7 bases, with the junction holding 4 bases beyond the gene matches.

This TCR came from a woman between 45 and 65 years old with acute COVID-19. The chain joins TRBV5-1 to TRBJ1-6, with TRBD1 identical over 7 junction bases. Sequenced: PBMCs or T cells enriched from blood (not recorded which). The DNA sequence follows: TGCGCCAGCAGCTTGGGGACAGGAAAAAATTCACCCCTCCACTTT. Translated, this gives CASSLGTGKNSPLHF.